Sequencing of this T cell receptor (beta chain) was carried out in a study of blood T cell repertoires in COVID-19. V was pared by 4 bases and J by 1 base, with 6 bases between. This CDR3 has 13 residues. From germline, CDR1 is SGHTA and CDR2 FQGNSA. Participants came from about two dozen US areas, aged roughly 18 to 100 years. Clinical history reported by participants formed the basis on which cohorts were assigned. Cohort 3 donors counted as recovered after two negative PCRs, clearance, or resolved symptoms. Methods used by the authors: Reference gene primer amplification gave estimated nucleated cell counts. Assay: immunoSEQ multiplex PCR; the TCRdb copy retains only in-frame clones and omits some. The DNA gave D and trimming, while V, J and clone size come from that table. The data show about 220,000 clones, with 88% seen just once and about 2.6% held by the top ten.

The sample taken for sequencing was PBMCs or T cells enriched from blood (not recorded which). The TCR originated in a woman younger than 45 who had recovered from COVID-19. The J gene is TRBJ2-3, the V gene TRBV7-2; D is possibly TRBD2 (6 bases). The CDR3 region is CASSSSGTDTQYF. The CDR3 DNA is TGTGCCAGCAGCTCTAGCGGCACAGATACGCAGTATTTT.